This TCR beta chain appears in the sequencing data of a study of T cell responses to AZD1222 COVID-19 vaccine. This CDR3 is built from 12 residues. V was cut by 4 bases and J by 0 bases, with 5 bases left in between. Germline V gene lookup returns CDR1 SGHTS and CDR2 YDEGEE. About this clone itself: The antigen is not known. Given a much more abundant clone one base away, this may be a read error.

Only in-frame clones appear in the TCRdb table, and some are missing; sequencing was by immunoSEQ multiplex PCR. The data show over 120,000 clones, about 82% seen once. Pooling of second doses given at about 4 or about 12 weeks was done. Study-wide results and caveats: Two doses of AZD1222 preceded a rise in Spike-specific TCR breadth and depth. Clonal diversity was possibly underestimated; the donors were predominantly white British and more often female.

Sequences were derived from peripheral blood, sampled 28 days after the second AZD1222 dose. The gene calls are TRBV5-8 and TRBJ2-7; no definite D call. The receptor's source is an adult who received the AZD1222 COVID-19 vaccine. CDR3 residues: CASSQSSYEQYF. Here the CDR3 DNA reads TGTGCCAGCAGCCAGAGCTCCTACGAGCAGTACTTC.